The 25 T cell receptor beta chains below come from one sample, sequenced in a study of T cells in localized non-small cell lung cancer. The repertoire was sequenced with immunoSEQ multiplex PCR; TCRdb's copy has only in-frame clones and lacks some. In the table there are over 30,000 clones, just over 85% of which are singletons. The sequences come from peripheral blood mononuclear cells, collected before any cancer treatment. These receptors all stem from a male donor at least 60 years old with stage II lung adenocarcinoma.

The chain has TRBV13 and TRBJ2-3; 11 bases are shared with TRBD2. The CDR3 is 18 amino acids. With V trimmed by 4 bases and J by 2 bases, 11 bases remained unmatched. Germline CDR1 and CDR2: PRHDT and FYEKMQ (reference sequence). The CDR3 loop reads CASSSPPGTSGLTDTQYF. CDR3 nucleotide sequence: TGTGCCAGCAGCTCCCCACCCGGGACTAGCGGACTCACAGATACGCAGTATTTT. The whole variable domain, filled in from reference TRBV13 and TRBJ2-3, reads AAGVIQSPRHLIKEKRETATLKCYPIPRHDTVYWYQQGPGQDPQFLISFYEKMQSDKGSIPDRFSAQQFSDYHSELNMSSLELGDSALYFCASSSPPGTSGLTDTQYFGPGTRLTVL.

The chain has TRBV11-2 and TRBJ2-1; D possibly corresponds to TRBD2 (7 bases). The CDR3 covers 17 residues. CDR1 and CDR2 (germline): SGHAT, FQNNGV. V gave up 3 bases and J gave up 4 bases, with 19 bases separating them. The CDR3 coding sequence is TGTGCCAGCAGCTTCCTCTCTGGGGGGAGGGGGTACAATGAGCAGTTCTTC. It codes for CASSFLSGGRGYNEQFF.

The chain recombines TRBV9 with TRBJ2-3, with a tentative D call TRBD2 (5 bases). This CDR3 region has 14 residues. Germline values: CDR1 SGDLS, CDR2 YYNGEE. The V gene lost 0 bases and the J gene lost 5 bases, with 10 bases spanning the gap. CDR3 coding DNA: TGTGCCAGCAGCGTAGGGGGAGTGAGAGATACGCAGTATTTT. Translation: CASSVGGVRDTQYF.

This chain links TRBV5-1 with TRBJ2-3, with D possibly matching TRBD2 (6 bases). The CDR3 is 16 residues long. CDR1 SGHRS and CDR2 YFSETQ come from the germline V gene. V was cut by 0 bases and J by 3 bases, with 14 bases left in between. The CDR3 region is CASSLGGTGETDTQYF. As DNA, the CDR3 is TGCGCCAGCAGCTTGGGGGGCACGGGAGAGACAGATACGCAGTATTTT.

J is TRBJ1-2 and V is TRBV30; a possible D gene is TRBD1 (6 bases). From germline, CDR1 is GTSNPN and CDR2 SVGIG (reference sequence). The CDR3 length is 14 residues. V was cut by 3 bases and J by 7 bases, with 18 bases left in between. CDR3 protein: CAWRPPGGAGGYTF. Written as DNA, the CDR3 is TGTGCCTGGAGGCCCCCCGGGGGCGCCGGTGGCTACACCTTC.

CDR3 in amino acids: CASSERREPNYGYTF. The CDR3 coding sequence is TGTGCCAGCAGTGAAAGGAGGGAACCTAACTATGGCTACACCTTC. The rearrangement uses TRBV6-1 and TRBJ1-2; no reliable D call. The CDR3 runs to 15 residues. Trimming removed 2 bases from V and 0 bases from J, with 10 bases in between. From germline, CDR1 is MNHNS and CDR2 SASEGT.

The chain couples TRBV2 to TRBJ2-2; 10 nucleotides line up with TRBD1. This CDR3 comprises 14 residues. V shed 6 bases, J shed 3 bases, and the junction held 1 base outside the gene matches. Germline values: CDR1 SNHLY, CDR2 FYNNEI. CDR3 DNA sequence: TGTGCCAGCAGCGGGACAGGGGACACCGGGGAGCTGTTTTTT. This codes for CASSGTGDTGELFF.

The J gene is TRBJ2-1, the V gene TRBV10-1; a weak D match, TRBD1 (6 bases). The CDR3 has 17 residues. Trimming removed 0 bases at V and 0 bases at J, with 12 bases between. Per the germline V gene, CDR1 is WNHNN and CDR2 is SYGVQD (reference sequence). Here the CDR3 reads CASSESVQGSSYNEQFF. CDR3 in DNA: TGCGCCAGCAGTGAGTCAGTACAGGGTAGCTCCTACAATGAGCAGTTCTTC.

V gene TRBV19 combines with J gene TRBJ2-1, with 9 nucleotides matching TRBD1. The germline CDR1 and CDR2 sequences are LNHDA and SQIVND (reference sequence). The CDR3 is made up of 15 amino acids. V lost 10 bases and J lost 0; bases outside the gene matches: 7. As DNA, the CDR3 is TGTGCCACCGTTAAGACAGGGGGCTCCTACAATGAGCAGTTCTTC. Translation: CATVKTGGSYNEQFF.

The chain carries TRBV5-6 and TRBJ1-6; no firm D call. V lost 9 bases to trimming and J lost 4 bases, with 20 bases between them. There are 16 residues in the CDR3. CDR1 and CDR2 from the germline V gene are SGHDT and YYEEEE. In DNA, the CDR3 is TGTGCCACGGGTGTAGGCAGAAACACTTATAATTCACCCCTCCACTTT. It is translated as CATGVGRNTYNSPLHF. The whole variable domain, filled in from reference TRBV5-6 and TRBJ1-6, reads DAGVTQSPTHLIKTRGQQVTLRCSPKSGHDTVSWYQQALGQGPQFIFQYYEEEERQRGNFPDRFSGHQFPNYSSELNVNALLLGDSALYLCATGVGRNTYNSPLHFGNGTRLTVT.

This CDR3 is CASWRVDTGELFF. DNA for the CDR3: TGTGCCAGCTGGAGGGTGGACACCGGGGAGCTGTTTTTT. This sequence joins TRBV6-5 and TRBJ2-2; D is perhaps TRBD2 (6 bases). V shed 8 bases and J shed 3 bases, with 10 bases lying between them. The CDR3 extends over 13 amino acids. Germline-derived CDR1 and CDR2 are MNHEY and SVGAGI.

The chain uses TRBV7-2 and TRBJ2-1; a weak D match, TRBD1 (5 bases). CDR3 length equals 14 residues. V dropped 1 base and J dropped 2 bases, with 6 bases sitting between them. In germline, CDR1 is SGHTA, CDR2 FQGNSA. The chain's CDR3 is CASSLEGTYNEQFF. The CDR3 region has the DNA TGTGCCAGCAGCTTAGAGGGGACCTACAATGAGCAGTTCTTC.

The chain has TRBV30 and TRBJ2-7, with TRBD2 matching 10 bases. The CDR3 consists of 12 residues. CDR1 and CDR2 from the germline V gene are GTSNPN and SVGIG (reference sequence). The junction had 0 bases not matched to a gene; V was cut back by 2 bases and J by 5 bases. The CDR3 sequence: CAWSTSGNEQYF. The CDR3 coding sequence is TGTGCCTGGAGTACTAGCGGGAACGAGCAGTACTTC. Variable domain in full (rest from reference TRBV30 and TRBJ2-7): SQTIHQWPATLVQPVGSPLSLECTVEGTSNPNLYWYRQAAGRGLQLLFYSVGIGQISSEVPQNLSASRPQDRQFILSSKKLLLSDSGFYLCAWSTSGNEQYFGPGTRLTVT.

The DNA for the CDR3 is TGTGCCAGCGGTCGGGACAGCCCCTACGAGCAGTACTTC. Residues: CASGRDSPYEQYF. The gene calls are TRBV7-9 and TRBJ2-7; TRBD1 matches at 7 bases. The CDR3 spans 13 residues. V lost 8 bases and J lost 2; bases outside the gene matches: 6. The germline CDR1 and CDR2 sequences are SEHNR and FQNEAQ (reference sequence).

In this sample, this clone turned up a few times. The V gene is TRBV10-3, the J gene TRBJ2-6, with D possibly matching TRBD1 (7 bases). This CDR3 comprises 16 residues. Trimming left V 2 bases short and J 3 bases short, with 11 bases between. Germline CDR1 reads ENHRY; CDR2 reads SYGVKD. The chain's CDR3 is CAISEGGGNGANVLTF. The CDR3 coding sequence is TGTGCCATCAGTGAGGGAGGGGGCAATGGGGCCAACGTCCTGACTTTC.

V gene TRBV6-4 combines with J gene TRBJ1-2; maybe TRBD1 (5 bases). Trimming pared 8 bases from V and 6 bases from J, leaving 19 bases between. This CDR3 spans 14 amino acids. Germline V lookup: CDR1 MRHNA, CDR2 SNTAGT. This CDR3 reads CASREGHSEDGYTF. The CDR3 nucleotides read TGTGCCAGCCGGGAAGGACACTCGGAGGATGGCTACACCTTC.

This chain links TRBV7-2 with TRBJ2-7; 7 bases align to TRBD2. V shed 2 bases and J 1 base; nucleotides not matched to a gene: 5. This CDR3 region has 15 residues. CDR1 and CDR2 from the germline V gene are SGHTA and FQGNSA. The CDR3 nucleotides are TGTGCCAGCAGCTTAAGGGCTAGCGGTTCCTACGAGCAGTACTTC. Protein product: CASSLRASGSYEQYF.

The rearrangement joins TRBV6-5 to TRBJ1-1; D ambiguous. The CDR3 extends over 14 amino acids. V was pared by 2 bases and J by 4 bases, with 11 bases between. In germline, CDR1 is MNHEY, CDR2 SVGAGI. The CDR3 DNA follows: TGTGCCAGCAGTTACAGGGTCTATGGCACTGAAGCTTTCTTT. Translating it yields CASSYRVYGTEAFF.

The genes are TRBV5-1 and TRBJ2-2, with 7 bases identical to TRBD2. Looked up from germline, CDR1 is SGHRS and CDR2 is YFSETQ. V was pared by 0 bases and J by 1 base, with 3 bases of the junction left unmatched. The CDR3 has 16 residues. The CDR3 sequence: CASSLDLAENTGELFF. CDR3 bases: TGCGCCAGCAGCTTGGATCTAGCGGAGAACACCGGGGAGCTGTTTTTT.

The rearrangement links TRBV28 to TRBJ1-4; 8 bases agree with TRBD1. The germline V gene encodes CDR1 MDHEN and CDR2 SYDVKM. V lost 8 bases, J lost 15 bases, and 11 bases stayed unmatched. This CDR3 has 12 amino acids. The CDR3 is CASSGQVGWVFF. The DNA of the CDR3 is TGTGCCAGCTCGGGACAGGTCGGGTGGGTGTTTTTT.

CDR3 sequence reads: CASSLQRGKTEAFF. CDR3 bases: TGTGCCAGCAGCCTCCAAAGGGGGAAGACTGAAGCTTTCTTT. The chain combines TRBV7-2 with TRBJ1-1, with D possibly matching TRBD1 (6 bases). There are 14 residues in the CDR3. In germline, CDR1 is SGHTA, CDR2 FQGNSA. Trimming stripped 5 bases from V and 5 bases from J, with 15 bases between.

This chain connects TRBV9 to TRBJ1-1; 7 bases align to TRBD1. V lost 4 bases, J lost 1 base, and 7 bases stayed unmatched. The CDR3 covers 15 residues. Germline V lookup: CDR1 SGDLS, CDR2 YYNGEE. The CDR3 region is CASSSSPGGNTEAFF. The CDR3 nucleotides read TGTGCCAGCAGCTCGAGCCCAGGGGGGAACACTGAAGCTTTCTTT.

This clone was detected a few times. The sample holds other DNA sequences that translate to the same CDR3. This rearrangement joins TRBV29-1 to TRBJ2-5, with a weak D call TRBD2 (7 bases). Germline assignment: CDR1 SQVTM and CDR2 ANQGSEA. The V gene lost 8 bases and the J gene lost 2 bases, with 15 bases spanning the gap. The CDR3 is 13 amino acids. For the CDR3, the DNA is TGCAGCACGGGGGGAGGGGGTCAAGAGACCCAGTACTTC. Translated: CSTGGGGQETQYF.

This rearrangement joins TRBV4-3 to TRBJ1-1; D gene uncertain. There are 13 residues in the CDR3. Germline CDR1 LGHNA, CDR2 YSLEER. V was cut by 2 bases and J by 2 bases, with 6 bases left in between. The CDR3 DNA reads as TGCGCCAGCAGCCAAACCCAAAACACTGAAGCTTTCTTT. This translates into CASSQTQNTEAFF.

V gene TRBV6-5 combines with J gene TRBJ1-5, with 8 nucleotides matching TRBD1. There are 15 residues in the CDR3. The V and J ends lost 4 bases and 0 bases, in that order; junction bases with no gene match: 2. Germline V gene data show CDR1 as MNHEY and CDR2 as SVGAGI. The CDR3 here is CASSSGQGSNQPQHF. In DNA, the CDR3 is TGTGCCAGCAGTTCAGGACAGGGTAGCAATCAGCCCCAGCATTTT.